This TCR beta chain was documented in a study of T cells after yellow fever vaccination (dated by TCRdb to about 2019). Study-wide context: The SMART-Seq v4 Ultra Low Input RNA kit was used to prepare libraries from fractions with low cell numbers. The cohort comprised two healthy male donors, one aged 18 to 29 and one aged 30 to 39 years. Blood was drawn at multiple timepoints before and after primary and secondary immunization, with bulk PBMC replicates and cell subsets isolated. Bulk TCR alpha and beta repertoires were sequenced longitudinally to track T-cell clones before and after primary and booster YFV17D yellow fever vaccination. The study at large found these results: Most clones expanded after primary vaccination were re-detected after the booster (96% of CD4 and around 88% of CD8), suggesting broad memory maintenance. A small share of clonotypes occurred in both CD4 and CD8 compartments, likely arising from convergent recombination. Computational filtering was needed because FACS-sorted repertoires could contain abundant contaminating clonotypes from the bulk population. The secondary T-cell response was found to be weaker but faster than the primary response, with a peak reached on day 5 rather than on day 15. Only a couple of donors were included in the study, so the extent to which the findings can be generalized is limited.

In light of the paper, this sample's treatment or condition label describes: live attenuated yellow fever vaccine strain. PBMCs were isolated from peripheral blood using a standard Ficoll-Paque protocol. Dynabeads CD4 and CD8 positive selection kits were used to isolate the CD4 and CD8 T-cell fractions. RNA was extracted with TriZol from bulk PBMCs, CD4 and CD8 fractions, and dextramer-positive and dextramer-negative fractions. Instrument used: Illumina NovaSeq 6000. Synthesis of TCR cDNA relied on 5'RACE template switching, a step that introduced a universal primer site along with unique molecular identifiers. Priming of cDNA synthesis was performed from both the TCR alpha and TCR beta constant segments. Libraries were amplified in two PCR steps, with sample barcodes and sequencing adapters added in the second step. Libraries were sequenced on Illumina HiSeq 2500 (2x100 bp) or NovaSeq (2x150 bp). The original methods were these. Reads were demultiplexed and collapsed into UMI consensus sequences with MIGEC, and V(D)J alignment was performed with MiXCR. Using edgeR on replicate PBMC samples, clonotypes were called vaccine-responding if FDR was below 0.01 and the log2 fold change was above 5 up to day 15. CD4 or CD8 identity was assigned to each bulk clonotype according to whether the clonotype was present at higher abundance in the sequenced CD4 repertoire or the sequenced CD8 repertoire. The raw public data were reprocessed by TCRdb itself: fastp quality trimming at Q25, MiXCR clonotype calling, in-frame beta chains only. Each CDR3 protein gets just one entry, which takes the most common genes and DNA from the rows behind it. The V and J calls and clone size come from TCRdb's table, not from the authors' own analysis. This sample holds 100,000 to 150,000 distinct CDR3 sequences; roughly 8.2% were observed only once. The top ten clones comprise approximately 37% of the sample.

Details on this clonotype: No antigen is known for it. An end of the junction does not agree with germline; a read error may underlie this.

This specimen consisted of CD8+ T cells sorted from PBMCs, obtained on the day of the yellow fever booster vaccination. This receptor was taken from a man between 18 and 35 years old who received the YFV17D yellow fever vaccine.

The base sequence is TGTGCCAGCGGTCCGGGACACCTTCATTTT. Its amino acids are CASGPGHLHF. The chain uses TRBV6-6 and TRBJ1-4, and possibly TRBD1, on 6 matching bases. The CDR3 measures 10 amino acids from cysteine to phenylalanine. Only the CDR3 portion is preserved as DNA: 30 bases, with reading frame beginning at the first base. Reading the germline V gene (reference sequence) gives CDR1 MNHNY and CDR2 SVGAGI.